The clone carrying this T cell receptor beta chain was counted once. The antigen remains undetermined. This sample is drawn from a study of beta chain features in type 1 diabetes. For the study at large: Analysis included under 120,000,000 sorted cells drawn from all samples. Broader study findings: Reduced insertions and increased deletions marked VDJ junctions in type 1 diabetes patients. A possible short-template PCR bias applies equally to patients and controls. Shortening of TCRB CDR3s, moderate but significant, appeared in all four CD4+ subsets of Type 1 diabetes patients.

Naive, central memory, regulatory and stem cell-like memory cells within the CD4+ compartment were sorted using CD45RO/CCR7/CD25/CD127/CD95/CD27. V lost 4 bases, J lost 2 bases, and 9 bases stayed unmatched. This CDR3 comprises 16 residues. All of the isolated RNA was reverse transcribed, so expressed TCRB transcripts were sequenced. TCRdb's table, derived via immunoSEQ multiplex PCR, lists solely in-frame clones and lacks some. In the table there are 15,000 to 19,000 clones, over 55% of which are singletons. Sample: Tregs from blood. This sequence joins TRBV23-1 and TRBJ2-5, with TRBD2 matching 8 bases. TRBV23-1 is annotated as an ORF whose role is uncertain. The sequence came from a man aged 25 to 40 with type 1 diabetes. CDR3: CASSPLLSGEQETQYF. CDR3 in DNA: TGCGCCAGCAGTCCCCTACTTAGCGGGGAACAAGAGACCCAGTACTTC.